This entry describes one TCR beta chain. The target antigen is unknown. Germline V gene sequence: CDR1 SGHAT, CDR2 FQNNGV. Trimming pared 4 bases from V and 2 bases from J, leaving 19 bases between. The CDR3 is 17 amino acids. This sample was included in a study of OX40 agonist ivuxolimab in advanced cancers. Background on the study: People who had prior anti-PD-1, anti-PD-L1 or anti-CTLA-4 therapy could take part, and under 45% had some.

Study-level points and caveats: What antigens the expanded peripheral T cells recognized was never established. Compared with CD4+, CD8+ T cells on average had more expanded clones.

Patients with a history of autoimmune disease or on systemic immunosuppression were excluded. The protocol was immunoSEQ multiplex PCR, while the TCRdb copy is restricted to in-frame clones and leaves out a portion. The table lists 70,000 to 85,000 clones, around four fifths of them singletons. This material consisted of CD4+ or CD8+ T cells sorted from blood, taken in a trial of the OX40 agonist ivuxolimab. The origin of this receptor is an adult with an advanced solid tumor such as melanoma, head and neck, liver or kidney cancer. V usage is TRBV11-2 and J usage is TRBJ2-3; D may be TRBD2 (6 bases). CDR3 amino acids: CASSSPSGSGDTDTQYF. Written as DNA, the CDR3 is TGTGCCAGCAGCTCCCCTTCGGGTAGCGGAGACACAGATACGCAGTATTTT.